The T cell receptor beta chain under discussion was sequenced for a study of blood T cells in healthy people across ages. Points from the study as a whole: The fall in TCR beta diversity per million T cells was roughly linear with age.

Points on this clonotype: Antigen: not known.

A second PCR of roughly 6 to 12 cycles used a sample-barcoded 5' primer and a J-beta primer mix. Any given sample supplied a minimum of 3 million CDR3-containing paired-end reads. TCRdb processed the 5' RACE reads anew with MiXCR; each CDR3 protein has one entry. The sample has about 1.5 million distinct CDR3 sequences, about 45% seen once; the top ten hold under 5%. V lost 4 bases to trimming and J lost 0 bases, with 10 bases between them. This CDR3 has 15 residues. CDR1 LNHNV and CDR2 YYDKDF come from the germline V gene (reference sequence). The rearrangement uses TRBV15 and TRBJ1-5; D is possibly TRBD1 (5 bases). The sequence was obtained from a woman aged 18-29 years in good health. The sequenced sample was blood. The CDR3 here is CATSIGGYSNQPQHF. The CDR3 DNA reads TGTGCCACCAGCATCGGGGGTTATAGCAATCAGCCCCAGCATTTT.